This T cell receptor (beta chain) is drawn from a study of OX40 agonist ivuxolimab in advanced cancers. Study summary: The dose-escalation cohort was about 87% male, with a mean age of about 60 years, ranging about 20 to 79.

This table comes from immunoSEQ multiplex PCR, and its TCRdb copy is limited to in-frame clones, with some not included. The sample consists of 71,000 or so clones, around 80% of them appearing once. Study-wide findings and caveats: The authors did not determine the antigen specificity of the expanded peripheral T cells. People who partly responded at 0.1-3.0 mg/kg had some of the least clonal expansion seen. Expanded clones were, on average, more numerous among CD8+ T cells than CD4+.

Regarding this clone: Its matching antigen is unknown.

Trimming cost V 4 bases and J 8 bases, with 17 bases left between them. CDR1 is LGHNA and CDR2 is YNFKEQ in the germline V gene. The CDR3 totals 15 residues. This chain connects TRBV4-2 to TRBJ1-4; TRBD1 is a possible D gene (5 bases). The sequences come from CD4+ or CD8+ T cells sorted from blood, collected in a trial of the OX40 agonist ivuxolimab. The receptor's source is an adult with an advanced solid tumor such as melanoma, head and neck, liver or kidney cancer. The CDR3: CASSPYRDGGEKLFF. In nucleotides, the CDR3 is TGTGCCAGCAGCCCCTACCGGGACGGTGGGGAAAAACTGTTTTTT.